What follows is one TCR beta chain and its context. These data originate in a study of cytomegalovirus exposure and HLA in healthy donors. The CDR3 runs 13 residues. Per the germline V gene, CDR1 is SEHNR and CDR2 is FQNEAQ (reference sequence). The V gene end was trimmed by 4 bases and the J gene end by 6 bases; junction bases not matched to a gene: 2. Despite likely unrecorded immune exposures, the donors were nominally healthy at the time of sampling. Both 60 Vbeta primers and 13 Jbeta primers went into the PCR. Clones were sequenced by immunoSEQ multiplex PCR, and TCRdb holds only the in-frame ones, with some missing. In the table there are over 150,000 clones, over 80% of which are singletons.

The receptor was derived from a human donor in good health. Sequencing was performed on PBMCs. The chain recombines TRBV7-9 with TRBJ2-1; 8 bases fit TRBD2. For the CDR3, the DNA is TGTGCCAGCAGCTGGACTAGCTTCAATGAGCAGTTCTTC. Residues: CASSWTSFNEQFF. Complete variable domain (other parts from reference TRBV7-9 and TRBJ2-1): DTGVSQNPRHKITKRGQNVTFRCDPISEHNRLYWYRQTLGQGPEFLTYFQNEAQLEKSRLLSDRFSAERPKGSFSTLEIQRTEQGDSAMYLCASSWTSFNEQFFGPGTRLTVL.